The 9 T cell receptor beta chains in this list originate from one sample, sequenced in a study of blood T cell repertoires in COVID-19. Measured with immunoSEQ multiplex PCR; TCRdb has only the in-frame clones, and not every one. This table has over 120,000 clones, around 90% appearing once. The sequenced sample consisted of peripheral blood. These receptors came from a human donor in a cohort sampled during active COVID-19.

J is TRBJ1-1 and V is TRBV30; D is unclear. This CDR3 has 12 amino acids. V lost 0 bases, J lost 5 bases, and 7 bases lay in between. Germline V gene sequence: CDR1 GTSNPN, CDR2 SVGIG (reference sequence). CDR3 sequence (DNA): TGTGCCTGGAGTGTACTCGGGACTGAAGCTTTCTTT. It codes for CAWSVLGTEAFF.

This clone has a single count. The chain is built from TRBV6-1 and TRBJ1-5, with TRBD1 identical over 9 bases. The V gene end was trimmed by 4 bases and the J gene end by 5 bases; junction bases not matched to a gene: 9. The CDR3 loop spans 16 amino acids. The germline V gene encodes CDR1 MNHNS and CDR2 SASEGT. The CDR3 DNA sequence: TGTGCCAGCAGTGCCGGGACAGGGACTATCGATCAGCCCCAGCATTTT. Translated, it gives CASSAGTGTIDQPQHF.

This chain joins TRBV10-3 and TRBJ1-6, with D unresolved. The CDR3 is 11 amino acids. Germline-derived CDR1 and CDR2 are ENHRY and SYGVKD. Trimming shortened V by 7 bases and J by 7 bases, and 5 bases separated the two germline ends. The CDR3 region has the DNA TGTGCCATCACCGTGAATTCACCCCTCCACTTT. As protein: CAITVNSPLHF.

V is TRBV18 and J is TRBJ2-1, with 8 positions matching TRBD2. J gave up 7 bases and V 4 bases, and 6 bases lay outside the gene matches. This CDR3 has 14 residues. Germline loops: CDR1 KGHSH, CDR2 LQKENI. The CDR3 coding sequence is TGTGCCAGCTCACGGAGCGGGGGTGAAAATGAGCAGTTCTTC. This encodes CASSRSGGENEQFF.

This clone showed up just a few times. V gene TRBV11-2 combines with J gene TRBJ2-7; weak D call: TRBD2 (6 bases). This CDR3 has 15 amino acids. Deletions cut 2 bases from V and 2 bases from J, with 13 bases between. CDR1 is SGHAT, CDR2 FQNNGV, per germline. CDR3 in amino acids: CASSLSGGVTYEQYF. Here the CDR3 DNA reads TGTGCCAGCAGCTTATCGGGCGGGGTAACCTACGAGCAGTACTTC.

The chain uses TRBV4-3 and TRBJ1-2; D unclear. This CDR3 spans 16 amino acids. From germline, CDR1 is LGHNA and CDR2 YSLEER. V was cut by 1 base and J by 8 bases, with 20 bases left in between. This CDR3 is CASSQGRSVLWRGYTF. CDR3 nucleotide sequence: TGCGCCAGCAGCCAAGGTCGATCGGTCCTTTGGCGGGGCTACACCTTC.

This clone was detected a few times. The chain recombines TRBV27 with TRBJ1-5, with a weak D call TRBD1 (5 bases). The V end was cut by 6 bases, the J end by 3 bases, with 12 bases between. Germline V gives CDR1 MNHEY, CDR2 SMNVEV (reference sequence). The CDR3 has 14 residues. The CDR3 sequence is CASSINRNNQPQHF. DNA of the CDR3: TGTGCCAGCAGCATAAACAGGAACAATCAGCCCCAGCATTTT.

The chain carries TRBV21-1 and TRBJ2-2; TRBD2 is the table's D call, not checked against the DNA. TRBV21-1 is noted as a pseudogene. The CDR3 extends over 14 amino acids. The CDR3 loop reads CASSKIELPGELFF. Here the CDR3 DNA reads TGTGCCAGCAGCAAAATTGAACTGCCCGGGGAGCTGTTTTTT.

The genes are TRBV19 and TRBJ1-3, with TRBD1 matching over 9 bases. J was trimmed by 0 bases and V by 5 bases; bases with no gene match: 2. This CDR3 comprises 15 residues. Germline CDR1 LNHDA, CDR2 SQIVND (reference sequence). CDR3 DNA: TGTGCCAGTAGTGCGGGACAGGGCTCTGGAAACACCATATATTTT. Translation gives CASSAGQGSGNTIYF.